The 15 T cell receptor beta chains reported below all come from one sample, sequenced in a study of cytomegalovirus exposure and HLA in healthy donors. Sequenced by immunoSEQ multiplex PCR; TCRdb stores in-frame clones only, minus some. In the table there are under 200,000 clones, around nine tenths of which are singletons. The sequencing input was PBMCs. The receptors originated from a woman aged 18-35 years in good health and CMV-seronegative.

V gene TRBV5-6 combines with J gene TRBJ2-7; tentatively, D is TRBD1 (5 bases). Germline CDR1 reads SGHDT; CDR2 reads YYEEEE. The CDR3 has 14 amino acids. V was cut by 0 bases and J by 3 bases, with 10 bases left in between. The CDR3 DNA reads as TGTGCCAGCAGCTTGGGACGACAGAACTACGAGCAGTACTTC. It codes for CASSLGRQNYEQYF. Using reference TRBV5-6 and TRBJ2-7 for the parts outside the CDR3, the full variable domain is DAGVTQSPTHLIKTRGQQVTLRCSPKSGHDTVSWYQQALGQGPQFIFQYYEEEERQRGNFPDRFSGHQFPNYSSELNVNALLLGDSALYLCASSLGRQNYEQYFGPGTRLTVT.

The rearrangement links TRBV5-6 to TRBJ1-1; D is possibly TRBD1 (5 bases). Germline CDR1 reads SGHDT; CDR2 reads YYEEEE. The CDR3 extends over 14 amino acids. Deletions cut 4 bases from V and 6 bases from J, with 16 bases between. The CDR3 region is CASSKFELGPEAFF. In DNA form, the CDR3 reads TGTGCCAGCAGCAAATTTGAATTGGGGCCTGAAGCTTTCTTT.

J is TRBJ2-5 and V is TRBV7-6, with 9 nucleotides matching TRBD2. Germline V lookup: CDR1 SGHVS, CDR2 FNYEAQ. The CDR3 totals 16 residues. With 3 bases clipped from V and 3 bases from J, the junction kept 8 bases outside the gene matches. The CDR3 loop is CASSFGLAGVEETQYF. DNA of the CDR3: TGTGCCAGCAGCTTTGGATTAGCGGGAGTGGAAGAGACCCAGTACTTC.

The chain carries TRBV27 and TRBJ2-6; no clear D. From germline, CDR1 is MNHEY and CDR2 SMNVEV (reference sequence). The CDR3 has 15 residues. V lost 6 bases and J lost 0, with 9 bases in between. This CDR3 is CASRSRFSGANVLTF. CDR3 sequence (DNA): TGTGCCAGCAGATCTCGGTTCTCTGGGGCCAACGTCCTGACTTTC. Together with reference TRBV27 and TRBJ2-6, the CDR3 gives the full variable domain: EAQVTQNPRYLITVTGKKLTVTCSQNMNHEYMSWYRQDPGLGLRQIYYSMNVEVTDKGDVPEGYKVSRKEKRNFPLILESPSPNQTSLYFCASRSRFSGANVLTFGAGSRLTVL.

The chain joins TRBV7-9 to TRBJ1-5; D is perhaps TRBD1 (6 bases). Trimming shortened V by 4 bases and J by 7 bases, and 11 bases separated the two germline ends. The CDR3 length is 13 residues. Germline assignment: CDR1 SEHNR and CDR2 FQNEAQ (reference sequence). The CDR3 nucleotides read TGTGCCAGCAGCTCGAACAGGGAGCAGCCCCAGCATTTT. It is translated as CASSSNREQPQHF.

This chain joins TRBV21-1 and TRBJ1-4; TRBD1, as called in the table, went unchecked against the DNA. TRBV21-1 is flagged as a pseudogene. This CDR3 has 16 amino acids. As DNA, the CDR3 is TGTGCCAGCAGCAAAAGGCCAGACAGGACTAATGAAAAACTGTTTTTT. As protein: CASSKRPDRTNEKLFF.

V gene TRBV6-5 combines with J gene TRBJ1-1; maybe TRBD1 (5 bases). The CDR3 extends over 14 amino acids. Germline V gives CDR1 MNHEY, CDR2 SVGAGI. Trimming removed 5 bases at V and 4 bases at J, with 14 bases between. Written as DNA, the CDR3 is TGTGCCAGCAGTCCCCAGGGCCAGCCCACTGAAGCTTTCTTT. Translation gives CASSPQGQPTEAFF.

The rearrangement joins TRBV6-5 to TRBJ1-2, with D possibly matching TRBD1 (5 bases). Germline V gene sequence: CDR1 MNHEY, CDR2 SVGAGI. Deletions cut 3 bases from V and 4 bases from J, with 15 bases between. This CDR3 comprises 15 residues. CDR3 in DNA: TGTGCCAGCAGTTATAAGGGGTCCACGCGCTATGGCTACACCTTC. This translates into CASSYKGSTRYGYTF.

The sample holds a few counts of this clone. J is TRBJ2-7 and V is TRBV10-3, with 8 bases lining up with TRBD1. CDR1 and CDR2 (germline): ENHRY, SYGVKD. The J segment lost 3 bases and the V segment lost 0 bases, leaving 7 bases of the junction unmatched. This CDR3 has 16 residues. CDR3 region: CAISESVRDRNYEQYF. As DNA, the CDR3 is TGTGCCATCAGTGAGTCCGTTAGGGACAGGAACTACGAGCAGTACTTC.

The V and J genes are TRBV2 and TRBJ1-2; D possibly corresponds to TRBD1 (5 bases). Between the trimmed V and J ends, which lost 3 bases and 6 bases, there was a span of 17 bases. This CDR3 contains 15 residues. Per the germline V gene, CDR1 is SNHLY and CDR2 is FYNNEI. The CDR3 nucleotides read TGTGCCAGCAGTGATTCGTTCAGGGCAGTTCATGGCTACACCTTC. Translated, it gives CASSDSFRAVHGYTF.

Only a few counts were recorded for this clone. This chain links TRBV5-4 with TRBJ2-2, with D hard to call. In germline, CDR1 is SGHNT, CDR2 YYREEE (reference sequence). The CDR3 sequence is 15 residues long. V gave up 0 bases and J gave up 3 bases, with 9 bases separating them. The CDR3 DNA reads as TGTGCCAGCAGCTTGGCCCCTCCTTACACCGGGGAGCTGTTTTTT. As protein: CASSLAPPYTGELFF.

The chain joins TRBV5-1 to TRBJ2-2, with 7 bases that match TRBD2. Germline-derived CDR1 and CDR2 are SGHRS and YFSETQ. The V and J ends lost 0 bases and 7 bases, in that order; junction bases with no gene match: 6. This CDR3 spans 15 amino acids. CDR3 region: CASSLAAGEVGELFF. Written as DNA, the CDR3 is TGCGCCAGCAGCTTGGCGGCGGGAGAGGTCGGGGAGCTGTTTTTT.

The rearrangement uses TRBV7-2 and TRBJ2-7; 8 nucleotides agree with TRBD2. Germline CDR1 SGHTA, CDR2 FQGNSA. The CDR3 contains 14 residues. V was pared by 6 bases and J by 2 bases, with 6 bases of the junction left unmatched. The CDR3 DNA reads as TGTGCCAGCAGTCTTAGCGGGGCGCCCTACGAGCAGTACTTC. Encoded protein: CASSLSGAPYEQYF.

The DNA for the CDR3 is TGTGCCAGCGTCAGGCCGGGGGTCGGCACTGAAGCTTTCTTT. It translates to CASVRPGVGTEAFF. The chain has TRBV7-2 and TRBJ1-1; a weak D match, TRBD1 (5 bases). Deletions cut 8 bases from V and 4 bases from J, with 17 bases between. This CDR3 is 14 amino acids long. The germline CDR1 and CDR2 sequences are SGHTA and FQGNSA.

The V and J genes are TRBV4-1 and TRBJ1-1; perhaps TRBD1 as D (5 bases). Trimming removed 1 base at V and 4 bases at J, with 13 bases between. Germline V CDR1 and CDR2: MGHRA, YSYEKL. The CDR3 length is 15 residues. For the CDR3, the DNA is TGCGCCAGCAGCCAAGGAGACCGGAGGGGCACTGAAGCTTTCTTT. It encodes CASSQGDRRGTEAFF.